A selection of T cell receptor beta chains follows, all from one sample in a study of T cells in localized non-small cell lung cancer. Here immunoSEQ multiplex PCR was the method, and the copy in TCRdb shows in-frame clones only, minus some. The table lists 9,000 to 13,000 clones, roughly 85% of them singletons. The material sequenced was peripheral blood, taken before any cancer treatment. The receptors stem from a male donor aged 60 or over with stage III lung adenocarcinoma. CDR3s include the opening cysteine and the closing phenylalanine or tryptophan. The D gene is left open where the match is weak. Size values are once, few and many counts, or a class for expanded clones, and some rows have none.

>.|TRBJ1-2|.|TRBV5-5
CASSPYDRWGGYTF
TGTGCCAGCAGCCCTTACGACAGGTGGGGTGGCTACACCTTC
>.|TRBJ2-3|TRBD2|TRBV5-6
CASSYRTSGRRSDTQYF
TGTGCCAGCAGCTATCGGACTAGCGGGAGGAGATCAGATACGCAGTATTTT
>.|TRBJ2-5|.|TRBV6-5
CASSYEGQETQYF
TGTGCCAGCAGTTACGAAGGCCAAGAGACCCAGTACTTC
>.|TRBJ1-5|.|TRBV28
CATRSGNQPQHF
TGTGCCACCCGGAGCGGCAATCAGCCCCAGCATTTT
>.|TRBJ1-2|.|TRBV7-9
CASSSGVQDGYTF
TGTGCCAGCAGCTCCGGGGTTCAGGACGGCTACACCTTC
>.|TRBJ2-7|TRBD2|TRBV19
CASSIGVGSGGEQYF
TGTGCCAGTAGTATTGGCGTCGGTAGCGGGGGGGAGCAGTACTTC
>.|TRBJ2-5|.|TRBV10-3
CAISEENSGETQYF
TGTGCCATCAGTGAGGAGAACAGCGGGGAGACCCAGTACTTC
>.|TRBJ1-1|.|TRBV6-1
CASSEGRRGGAFF
TGTGCCAGCAGTGAAGGTCGCCGGGGTGGAGCTTTCTTT
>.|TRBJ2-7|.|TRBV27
CASGLTPGDIYEQYF
TGTGCCAGCGGGTTAACACCCGGGGATATCTACGAGCAGTACTTC
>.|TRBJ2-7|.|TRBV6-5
CASSLRDEQYF
TGTGCCAGCAGCCTCAGAGACGAGCAGTACTTC
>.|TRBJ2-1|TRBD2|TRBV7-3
CASSPGGESSVNEQFF
TGTGCCAGCAGCCCCGGGGGGGAGAGTTCGGTAAATGAGCAGTTCTTC
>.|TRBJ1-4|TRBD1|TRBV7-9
CASSPPGQHNEKLFF
TGTGCCAGCAGTCCTCCGGGACAGCATAATGAAAAACTGTTTTTT
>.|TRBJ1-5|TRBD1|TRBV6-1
CASSGDRVQPQHF
TGTGCCAGCAGTGGGGACAGGGTCCAGCCCCAGCATTTT
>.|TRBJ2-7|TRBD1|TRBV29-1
CSAGTGEQYF
TGCAGCGCCGGGACAGGCGAGCAGTACTTC
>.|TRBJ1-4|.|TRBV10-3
CAISESGQGNEGNEKLFF
TGTGCCATCAGTGAGTCGGGCCAGGGGAATGAAGGAAATGAAAAACTGTTTTTT
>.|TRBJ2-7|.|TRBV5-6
CASSGFRDFIYEQYF
TGTGCCAGCAGCGGATTCCGGGACTTCATCTACGAGCAGTACTTC
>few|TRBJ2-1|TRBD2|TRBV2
CATTREARYNEQFF
TGTGCCACTACCCGGGAGGCCCGCTACAATGAGCAGTTCTTC
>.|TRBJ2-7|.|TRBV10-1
CASTPGWRASPPLYEQYF
TGCGCCAGCACCCCGGGTTGGAGGGCCTCGCCGCCACTCTACGAGCAGTACTTC
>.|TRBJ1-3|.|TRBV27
CASSSGLARNTIYF
TGTGCCAGCAGTTCGGGACTTGCTCGAAACACCATATATTTT
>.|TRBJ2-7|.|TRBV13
CASSLMWGSSYEQYF
TGTGCCAGCAGCTTAATGTGGGGAAGCTCCTACGAGCAGTACTTC
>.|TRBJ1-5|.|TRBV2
CASSGEVGGQPQHF
TGTGCCAGCAGCGGAGAAGTGGGTGGGCAGCCCCAGCATTTT
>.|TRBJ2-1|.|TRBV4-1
CASSPRGSSLSNEQFF
TGCGCCAGCAGCCCCCGGGGCTCGTCCCTTTCCAATGAGCAGTTCTTC
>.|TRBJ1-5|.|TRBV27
CASSLGLSNQPQHF
TGTGCCAGCAGTTTGGGTCTGAGCAATCAGCCCCAGCATTTT
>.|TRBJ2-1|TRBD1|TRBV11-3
CASSRDSYNEQFF
TGTGCCAGCAGCCGGGACAGCTACAATGAGCAGTTCTTC
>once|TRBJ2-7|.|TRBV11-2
CASSTGYRVFNDEQYF
TGTGCCAGCAGCACCGGGTACAGGGTTTTTAACGACGAGCAGTACTTC
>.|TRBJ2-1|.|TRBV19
CASSIRGGQGIEQFF
TGTGCCAGTAGTATTAGGGGGGGGCAGGGTATTGAGCAGTTCTTC
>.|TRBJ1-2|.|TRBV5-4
CASSHRLRVNYGYTF
TGTGCCAGCAGCCACCGGTTAAGGGTCAACTATGGCTACACCTTC
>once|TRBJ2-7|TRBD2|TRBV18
CASSPSSGGVSSYEQYF
TGTGCCAGCTCACCATCTAGCGGGGGGGTTAGCTCCTACGAGCAGTACTTC